This T cell receptor (beta chain) originates from a study of T-cell memory formation after mild COVID-19. In the study overall: TCR clusters were largely donor specific.

This clonotype has only a few counts. Its cognate antigen is unknown. The CDR3 extends over 14 amino acids. Between the trimmed V and J ends, which lost 4 bases and 1 base, there was a span of 13 bases. CDR1 is DFQATT, CDR2 SNEGSKA, per germline (reference sequence). 5'RACE primed at constant segments yielded TCR alpha and TCR beta cDNA libraries bearing sample barcodes and UMIs. TCRdb used MiXCR to reprocess the 5' RACE reads, holding one entry per CDR3 protein. The sample lists about 290,000 distinct CDR3 sequences; 15% to 20% were seen once. Whole-study results and caveats: Day 15 to 85 contractors were CD4/CD8 balanced; later expanders leaned CD4+.

The chain combines TRBV20-1 with TRBJ2-5; possibly TRBD1 for D (6 bases). Sequenced input: PBMCs or a T cell subset sorted from them (not recorded which). This TCR derives from a young man who had mild COVID-19 (a few samples of this study predate the infection). Cell type and time point are not known. CDR3: CSATTWTVQETQYF. CDR3 DNA: TGCAGTGCTACCACATGGACAGTCCAAGAGACCCAGTACTTC.